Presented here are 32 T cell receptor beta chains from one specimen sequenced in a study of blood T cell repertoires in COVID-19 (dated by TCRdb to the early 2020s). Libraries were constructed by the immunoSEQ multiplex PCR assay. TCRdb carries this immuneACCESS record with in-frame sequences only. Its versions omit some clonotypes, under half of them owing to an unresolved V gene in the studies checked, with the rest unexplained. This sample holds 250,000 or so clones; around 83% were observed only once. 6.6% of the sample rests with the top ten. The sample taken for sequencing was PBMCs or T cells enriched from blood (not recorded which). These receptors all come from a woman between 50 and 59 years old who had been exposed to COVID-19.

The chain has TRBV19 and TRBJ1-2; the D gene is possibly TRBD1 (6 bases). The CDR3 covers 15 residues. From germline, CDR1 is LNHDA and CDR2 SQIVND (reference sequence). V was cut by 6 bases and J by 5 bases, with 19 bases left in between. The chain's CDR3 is CASSPTERDIYGYTF. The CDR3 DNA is TGTGCCAGTAGCCCAACAGAGAGGGACATTTATGGCTACACCTTC.

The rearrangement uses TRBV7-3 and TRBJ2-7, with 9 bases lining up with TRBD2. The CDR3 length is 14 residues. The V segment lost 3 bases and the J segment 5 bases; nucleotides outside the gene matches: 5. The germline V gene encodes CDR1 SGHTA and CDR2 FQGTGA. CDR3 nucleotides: TGTGCCAGCAGCTTGACTAGCGGAACGAACGAGCAGTACTTC. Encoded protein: CASSLTSGTNEQYF.

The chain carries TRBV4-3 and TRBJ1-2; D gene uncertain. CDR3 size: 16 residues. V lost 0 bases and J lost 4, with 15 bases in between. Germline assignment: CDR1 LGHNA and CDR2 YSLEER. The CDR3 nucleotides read TGCGCCAGCAGCCAAGAAGGAGGCACTCCATTCTATGGCTACACCTTC. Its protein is CASSQEGGTPFYGYTF.

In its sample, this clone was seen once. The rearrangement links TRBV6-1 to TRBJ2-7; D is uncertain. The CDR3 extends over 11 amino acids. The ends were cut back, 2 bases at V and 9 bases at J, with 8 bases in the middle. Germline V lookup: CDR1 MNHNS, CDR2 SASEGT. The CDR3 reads CASSEITGQYF. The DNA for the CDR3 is TGTGCCAGCAGTGAAATCACGGGGCAGTACTTC.

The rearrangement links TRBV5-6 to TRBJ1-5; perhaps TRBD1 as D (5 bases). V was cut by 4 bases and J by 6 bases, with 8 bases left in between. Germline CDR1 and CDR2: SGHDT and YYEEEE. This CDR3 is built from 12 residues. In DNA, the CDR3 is TGTGCCAGCAGCCAAGGGGTTCAGCCCCAGCATTTT. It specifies CASSQGVQPQHF. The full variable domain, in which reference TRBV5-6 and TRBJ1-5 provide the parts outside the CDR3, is DAGVTQSPTHLIKTRGQQVTLRCSPKSGHDTVSWYQQALGQGPQFIFQYYEEEERQRGNFPDRFSGHQFPNYSSELNVNALLLGDSALYLCASSQGVQPQHFGDGTRLSIL.

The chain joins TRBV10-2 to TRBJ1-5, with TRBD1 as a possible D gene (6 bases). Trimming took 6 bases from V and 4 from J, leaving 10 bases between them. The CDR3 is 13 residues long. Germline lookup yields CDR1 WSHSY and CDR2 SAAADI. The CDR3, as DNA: TGCGCCAGCAGACCAGGGGTTAATCAGCCCCAGCATTTT. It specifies CASRPGVNQPQHF.

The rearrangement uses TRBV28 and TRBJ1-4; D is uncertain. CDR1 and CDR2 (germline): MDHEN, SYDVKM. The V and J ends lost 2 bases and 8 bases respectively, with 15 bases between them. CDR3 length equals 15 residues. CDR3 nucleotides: TGTGCCAGCAGTTTAGCCCCAGGCGGGAGAGAAAAACTGTTTTTT. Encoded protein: CASSLAPGGREKLFF. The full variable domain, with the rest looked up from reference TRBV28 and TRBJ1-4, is DVKVTQSSRYLVKRTGEKVFLECVQDMDHENMFWYRQDPGLGLRLIYFSYDVKMKEKGDIPEGYSVSREKKERFSLILESASTNQTSMYLCASSLAPGGREKLFFGSGTQLSVL.

This CDR3 is CATGGGRSAQYF. CDR3 DNA sequence: TGTGCCACCGGGGGCGGGCGTTCGGCCCAGTACTTC. The chain has TRBV24-1 and TRBJ2-5, with a weak D call TRBD1 (6 bases). Trimming pared 9 bases from V and 9 bases from J, leaving 16 bases between. Germline CDR1 KGHDR, CDR2 SFDVKD. The CDR3 has 12 amino acids.

The CDR3 coding sequence is TGTGCCAGCAGTGAATACGGAGCAGGGAAGCAAGAGACCCAGTACTTC. Protein product: CASSEYGAGKQETQYF. The chain has TRBV6-1 and TRBJ2-5; D perhaps matches TRBD1 (5 bases). The CDR3 has 16 residues. CDR1 MNHNS and CDR2 SASEGT come from the germline V gene. Trimming cost V 2 bases and J 2 bases, with 15 bases left between them.

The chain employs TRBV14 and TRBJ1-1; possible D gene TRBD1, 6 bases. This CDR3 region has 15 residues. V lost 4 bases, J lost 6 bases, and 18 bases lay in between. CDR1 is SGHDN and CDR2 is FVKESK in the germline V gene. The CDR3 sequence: CASSLLRGGASEAFF. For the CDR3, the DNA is TGTGCCAGCAGCCTACTTAGAGGGGGGGCTTCTGAAGCTTTCTTT.

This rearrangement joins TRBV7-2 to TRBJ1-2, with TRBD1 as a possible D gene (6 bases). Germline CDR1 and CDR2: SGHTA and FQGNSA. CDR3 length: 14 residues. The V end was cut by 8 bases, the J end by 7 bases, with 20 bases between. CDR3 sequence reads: CASGPTGAMGGYTF. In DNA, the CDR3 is TGTGCCAGCGGCCCGACAGGAGCTATGGGTGGCTACACCTTC.

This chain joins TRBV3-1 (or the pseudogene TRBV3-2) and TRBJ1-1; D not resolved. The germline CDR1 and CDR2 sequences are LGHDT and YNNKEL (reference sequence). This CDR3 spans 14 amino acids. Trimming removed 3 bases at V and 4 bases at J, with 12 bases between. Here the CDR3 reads CASSQRAPGTEAFF. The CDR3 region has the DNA TGTGCCAGCAGCCAGAGGGCCCCAGGCACTGAAGCTTTCTTT.

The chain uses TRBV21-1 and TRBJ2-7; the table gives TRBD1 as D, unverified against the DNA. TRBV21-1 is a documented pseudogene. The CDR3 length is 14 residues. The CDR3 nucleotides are TGTGCCAGCAGTCCGAGGGACAGGGGCTACGAGCAGTACTTC. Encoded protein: CASSPRDRGYEQYF.

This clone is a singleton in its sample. This CDR3 reads CASTPSGLLSGEVGYF. CDR3 DNA sequence: TGTGCCAGCACCCCCTCTGGCCTCCTATCCGGGGAAGTAGGTTATTTT. The rearrangement uses TRBV7-2 and TRBJ2-3, with a weak D call TRBD2 (5 bases). There are 16 residues in the CDR3. Germline CDR1 and CDR2: SGHTA and FQGNSA. The V end was cut by 7 bases, the J end by 15 bases, with 32 bases between.

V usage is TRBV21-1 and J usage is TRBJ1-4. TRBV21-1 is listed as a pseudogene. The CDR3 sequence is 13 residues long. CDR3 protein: CASSIRGCEKLFF. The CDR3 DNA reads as TGTGCCAGCAGCATACGGGGTTGCGAAAAACTGTTTTTT.

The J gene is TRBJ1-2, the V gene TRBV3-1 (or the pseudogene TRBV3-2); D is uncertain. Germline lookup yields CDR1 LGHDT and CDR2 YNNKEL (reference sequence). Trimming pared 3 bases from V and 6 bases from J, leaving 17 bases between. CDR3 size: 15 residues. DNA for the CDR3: TGTGCCAGCAGCCACGTTAGGGCGGAGGTCGATGGCTACACCTTC. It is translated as CASSHVRAEVDGYTF.

The CDR3 spells CASRQTSGGLTDTQYF. DNA for the CDR3: TGTGCCAGCAGACAGACTAGCGGGGGGCTGACAGATACGCAGTATTTT. The V gene is TRBV6-6, the J gene TRBJ2-3, with 13 bases matching TRBD2. The CDR3 sequence is 16 residues long. Germline assignment: CDR1 MNHNY and CDR2 SVGAGI (reference sequence). With 6 bases clipped from V and 3 bases from J, the junction kept 6 bases outside the gene matches.

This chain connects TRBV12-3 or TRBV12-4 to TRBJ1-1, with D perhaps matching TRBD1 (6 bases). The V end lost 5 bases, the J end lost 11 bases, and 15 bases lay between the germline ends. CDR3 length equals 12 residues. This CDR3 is CASSTLTGSAFF. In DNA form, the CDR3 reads TGTGCCAGCAGTACCCTAACAGGGTCCGCTTTCTTT.

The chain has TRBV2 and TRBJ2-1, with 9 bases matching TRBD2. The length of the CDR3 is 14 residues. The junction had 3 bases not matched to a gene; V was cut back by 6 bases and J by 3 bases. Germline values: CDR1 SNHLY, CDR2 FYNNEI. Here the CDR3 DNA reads TGTGCCAGCAGCTTTAGCGGGGGCTACAATGAGCAGTTCTTC. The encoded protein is CASSFSGGYNEQFF.

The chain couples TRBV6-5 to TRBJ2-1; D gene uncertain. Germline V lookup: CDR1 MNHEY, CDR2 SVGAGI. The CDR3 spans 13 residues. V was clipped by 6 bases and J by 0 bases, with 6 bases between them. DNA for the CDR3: TGTGCCAGCAGGAAGAGCTCCTACAATGAGCAGTTCTTC. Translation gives CASRKSSYNEQFF.

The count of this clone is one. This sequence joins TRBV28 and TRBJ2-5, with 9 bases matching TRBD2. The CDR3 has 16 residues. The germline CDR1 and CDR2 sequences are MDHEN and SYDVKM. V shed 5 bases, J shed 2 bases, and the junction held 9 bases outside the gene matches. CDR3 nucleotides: TGTGCCAGCAGTCGTGATCAGCGGGGGGTGCAAGAGACCCAGTACTTC. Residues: CASSRDQRGVQETQYF.

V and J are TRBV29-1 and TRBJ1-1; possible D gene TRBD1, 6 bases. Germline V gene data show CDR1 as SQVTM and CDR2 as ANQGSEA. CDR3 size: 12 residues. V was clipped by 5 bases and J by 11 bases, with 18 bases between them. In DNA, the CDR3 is TGCAGCGTTCCGGACAGCGGGATAGGGGCTTTCTTT. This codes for CSVPDSGIGAFF. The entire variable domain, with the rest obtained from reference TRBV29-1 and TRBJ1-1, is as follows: SAVISQKPSRDICQRGTSLTIQCQVDSQVTMMFWYRQQPGQSLTLIATANQGSEATYESGFVIDKFPISRPNLTFSTLTVSNMSPEDSSIYLCSVPDSGIGAFFGQGTRLTVV.

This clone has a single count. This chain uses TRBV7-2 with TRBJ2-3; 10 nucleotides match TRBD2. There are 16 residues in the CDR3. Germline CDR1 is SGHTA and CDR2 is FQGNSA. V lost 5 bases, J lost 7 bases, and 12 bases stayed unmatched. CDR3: CASSIYSSGGSYTQYF. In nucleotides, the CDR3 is TGTGCCAGCAGCATCTACTCTAGCGGGGGATCTTATACGCAGTATTTT.

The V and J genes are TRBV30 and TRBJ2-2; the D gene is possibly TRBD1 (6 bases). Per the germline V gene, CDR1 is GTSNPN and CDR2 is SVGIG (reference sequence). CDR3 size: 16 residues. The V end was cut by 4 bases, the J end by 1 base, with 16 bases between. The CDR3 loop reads CAWTGAGARNTGELFF. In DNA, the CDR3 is TGTGCCTGGACAGGGGCAGGGGCAAGGAACACCGGGGAGCTGTTTTTT.

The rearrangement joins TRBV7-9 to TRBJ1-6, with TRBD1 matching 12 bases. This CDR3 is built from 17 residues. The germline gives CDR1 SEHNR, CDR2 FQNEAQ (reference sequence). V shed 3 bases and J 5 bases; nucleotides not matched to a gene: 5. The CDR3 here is CASSLGQGAGDNSPLHF. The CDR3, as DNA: TGTGCCAGCAGCTTGGGACAGGGGGCTGGAGATAATTCACCCCTCCACTTT.

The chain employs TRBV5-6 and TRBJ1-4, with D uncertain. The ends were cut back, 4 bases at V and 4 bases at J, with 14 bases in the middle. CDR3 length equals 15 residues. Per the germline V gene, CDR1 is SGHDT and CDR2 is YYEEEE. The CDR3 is CASSPLAGNNEKLFF. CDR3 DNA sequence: TGTGCCAGCAGCCCTTTAGCGGGTAATAATGAAAAACTGTTTTTT. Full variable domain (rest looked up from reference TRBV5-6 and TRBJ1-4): DAGVTQSPTHLIKTRGQQVTLRCSPKSGHDTVSWYQQALGQGPQFIFQYYEEEERQRGNFPDRFSGHQFPNYSSELNVNALLLGDSALYLCASSPLAGNNEKLFFGSGTQLSVL.

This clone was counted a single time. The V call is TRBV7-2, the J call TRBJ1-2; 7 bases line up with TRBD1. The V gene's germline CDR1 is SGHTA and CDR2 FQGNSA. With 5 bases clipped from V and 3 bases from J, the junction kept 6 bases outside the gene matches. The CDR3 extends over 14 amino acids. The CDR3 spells CASSSRGTDYGYTF. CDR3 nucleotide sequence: TGTGCCAGCAGCAGCCGGGGGACAGACTATGGCTACACCTTC.

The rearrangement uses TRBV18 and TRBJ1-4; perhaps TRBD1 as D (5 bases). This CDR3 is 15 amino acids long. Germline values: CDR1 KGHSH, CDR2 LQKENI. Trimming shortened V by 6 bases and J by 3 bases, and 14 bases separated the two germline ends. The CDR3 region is CASSLDNEANEKLFF. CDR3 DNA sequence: TGTGCCAGCTCGCTGGACAATGAAGCTAATGAAAAACTGTTTTTT.

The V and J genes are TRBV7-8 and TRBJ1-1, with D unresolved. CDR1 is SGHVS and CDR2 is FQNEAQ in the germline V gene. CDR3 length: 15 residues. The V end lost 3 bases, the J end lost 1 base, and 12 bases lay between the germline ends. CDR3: CASSFRRSGNTEAFF. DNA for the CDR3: TGTGCCAGCAGCTTTAGACGATCAGGGAACACTGAAGCTTTCTTT.

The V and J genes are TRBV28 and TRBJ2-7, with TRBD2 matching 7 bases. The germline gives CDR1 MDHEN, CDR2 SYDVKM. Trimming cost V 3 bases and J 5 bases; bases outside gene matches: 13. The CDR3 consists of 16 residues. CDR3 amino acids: CASSLGGAGSHHEQYF. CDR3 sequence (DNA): TGTGCCAGCAGTTTGGGAGGGGCGGGCTCGCACCACGAGCAGTACTTC.

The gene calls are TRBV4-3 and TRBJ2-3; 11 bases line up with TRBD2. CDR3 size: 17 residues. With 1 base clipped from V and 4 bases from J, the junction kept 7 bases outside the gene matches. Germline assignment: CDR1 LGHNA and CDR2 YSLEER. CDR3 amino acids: CASSQAETSGESDTQYF. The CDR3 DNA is TGCGCCAGCAGCCAAGCTGAGACTAGCGGGGAATCAGATACGCAGTATTTT.

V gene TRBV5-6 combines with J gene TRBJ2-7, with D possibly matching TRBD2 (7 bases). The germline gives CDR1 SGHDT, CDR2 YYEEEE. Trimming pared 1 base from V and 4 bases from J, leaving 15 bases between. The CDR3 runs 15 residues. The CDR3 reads CASSLKGGAQYEQYF. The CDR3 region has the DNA TGTGCCAGCAGCTTGAAGGGGGGGGCCCAGTACGAGCAGTACTTC.